This is a list of T cell receptor beta chains from one sample in a study of T cell responses to AZD1222 COVID-19 vaccine. Sequenced by immunoSEQ multiplex PCR; TCRdb stores in-frame clones only, minus some. The sample yields 150,000 or so clones, over 75% seen once. The sequences come from peripheral blood, collected on day 0 of AZD1222 vaccination. The receptors were gathered from an adult in good health. CDR3s leave out the opening cysteine and the closing phenylalanine or tryptophan. Each record gives: J gene, V gene, CDR3 protein.

TRBJ2-1	TRBV14	ASSFGQAYVEQF
TRBJ2-3	TRBV5-4	ASSLGSVPDTQY
TRBJ1-5	TRBV2	ASRPGTGHQPQH
TRBJ2-1	TRBV6-5	ASSRGTAEEQF
TRBJ1-1	TRBV14	ASRRQGSRITEAF
TRBJ2-2	TRBV2	ASSEGLAGGYGELF
TRBJ2-5	TRBV28	ASITQETQY
TRBJ2-2	TRBV11-3	ASSLDLPGLAGTGELF
TRBJ2-1	TRBV9	ASSVGRLGGRSNEQF
TRBJ1-5	TRBV6-5	ASRGQGDGQPQH
TRBJ2-1	TRBV7-3	ASSFRGEYEQF
TRBJ1-3	TRBV2	ASSETLDRTGNTIY
TRBJ1-1	TRBV29-1	SVVGVRPGWATEAF
TRBJ1-5	TRBV2	ASSGDSNQPQH
TRBJ2-2	TRBV11-3	ASSLDILLAGIGELF
TRBJ2-5	TRBV28	ASSFAGGMGETQY
TRBJ2-5	TRBV5-1	ASTLGVQPNYQETQY
TRBJ1-1	TRBV19	ASSSGATEAF
TRBJ1-4	TRBV9	ASSVDPVEEKLF
TRBJ1-6	TRBV10-1	ASNPDKQMTYNSPLH
TRBJ2-7	TRBV5-1	ASGPQGYEQY
TRBJ1-6	TRBV27	ASSLLGIRSPLH
TRBJ1-5	TRBV7-8	ASSLLSQGFNQPQH
TRBJ1-4	TRBV18	ASSLTLLRGGLNEKLF
TRBJ2-1	TRBV28	ASSGLAVYNEQF
TRBJ1-1	TRBV7-2	ASSLMGEAF
TRBJ1-2	TRBV27	ASSFSQGLNYGYT
TRBJ2-7	TRBV7-9	ASSWGSYEQY
TRBJ1-5	TRBV12-3/TRBV12-4	ASTQGNQPQH
TRBJ2-7	TRBV12-3/TRBV12-4	ASSLHLQGLQY
TRBJ1-5	TRBV18	ASSPSRGMFNQPQH
TRBJ1-2	TRBV7-9	ASSFSGTVGYGYT
TRBJ2-2	TRBV24-1	ATRLSGTGELF
TRBJ1-6	TRBV19	ASSIPSGNSPLH
TRBJ2-1	TRBV18	ASSPPSGGGPVYNEQF
TRBJ2-2	TRBV14	ASSQWTGGELF
TRBJ2-1	TRBV5-4	ASTPGGAGLNPYNEQF
TRBJ1-2	TRBV12-3/TRBV12-4	ASSLTGNYGYT
TRBJ2-2	TRBV2	ASSIDDRSNTGELF
TRBJ2-1	TRBV14	ASSPGQGSTYEQF
TRBJ2-1	TRBV7-6	ASSPQSSYNEQF
TRBJ1-2	TRBV29-1	SVGRLSGGGYT
TRBJ1-4	TRBV7-9	ASSWGGQTAEKLF
TRBJ2-6	TRBV7-9	ASSLNIPTSGANVLT
TRBJ2-7	TRBV9	ASSGGRLAGDNYEQY
TRBJ1-2	TRBV4-3	ASSPGQGGYGYT
TRBJ1-1	TRBV18	ASSPSWGNTEAF